The source of this TCR beta chain is a study of blood T cells in healthy people across ages. Findings of the study overall: The long-lived group displayed more naive CD4+ cells, plus higher diversity, than the aged donors did.

Trimming removed 0 bases at V and 0 bases at J, with 7 bases between. Germline CDR1 reads SGDLS; CDR2 reads YYNGEE. This CDR3 has 15 amino acids. This clonotype has at least ten counts. Its target is not known. Next came a second PCR, run for about 6 to 11 cycles, which used a sample-barcoded 5' primer along with a J-beta primer mix. Each cDNA molecule was tagged by a template-switch adaptor that had 12 random nucleotides. CDR3-containing paired-end reads numbered at least 2.5 million in each sample. TCRdb re-called the 5' RACE reads with MiXCR, one entry per CDR3 protein. Found here are 710,000 or so distinct CDR3 sequences, about 34% of them singletons; the top ten hold just over 15%.

The J gene is TRBJ2-1, the V gene TRBV9; a weak D match, TRBD1 (6 bases). The sample comprised blood. The source of this sequence is a woman of 80 years or more in good health. The DNA for the CDR3 is TGTGCCAGCAGCGTAGGGGGGCCCTCCTACAATGAGCAGTTCTTC. It is translated as CASSVGGPSYNEQFF.